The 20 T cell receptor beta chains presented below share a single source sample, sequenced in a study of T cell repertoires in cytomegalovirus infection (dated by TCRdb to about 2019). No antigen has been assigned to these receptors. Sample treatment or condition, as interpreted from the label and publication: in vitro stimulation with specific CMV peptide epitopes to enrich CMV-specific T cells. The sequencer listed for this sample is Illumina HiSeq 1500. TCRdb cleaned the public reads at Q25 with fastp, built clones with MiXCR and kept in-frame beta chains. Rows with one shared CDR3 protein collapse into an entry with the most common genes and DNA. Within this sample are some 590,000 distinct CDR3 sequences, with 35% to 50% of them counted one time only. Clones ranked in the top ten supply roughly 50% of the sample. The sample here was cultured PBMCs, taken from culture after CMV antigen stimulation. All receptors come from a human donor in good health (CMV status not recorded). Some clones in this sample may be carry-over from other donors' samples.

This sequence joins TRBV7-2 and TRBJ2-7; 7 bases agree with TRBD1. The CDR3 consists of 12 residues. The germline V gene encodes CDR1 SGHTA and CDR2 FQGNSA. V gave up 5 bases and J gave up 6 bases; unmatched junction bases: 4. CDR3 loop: CASSPTGVEQYF. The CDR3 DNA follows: TGTGCCAGCAGCCCTACAGGGGTCGAGCAGTACTTC.

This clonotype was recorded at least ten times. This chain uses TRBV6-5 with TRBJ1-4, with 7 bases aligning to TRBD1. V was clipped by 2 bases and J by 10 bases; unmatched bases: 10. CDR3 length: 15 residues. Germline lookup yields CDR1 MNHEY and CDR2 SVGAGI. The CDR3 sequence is CASSYDGQAAGKLFF. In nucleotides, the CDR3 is TGTGCCAGCAGTTACGACGGACAGGCCGCGGGAAAACTGTTTTTT.

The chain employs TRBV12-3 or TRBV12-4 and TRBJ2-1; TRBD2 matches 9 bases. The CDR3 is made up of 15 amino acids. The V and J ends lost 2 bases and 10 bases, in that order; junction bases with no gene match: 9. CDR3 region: CASSLSGTSSREQFF. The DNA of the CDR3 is TGTGCCAGCAGTTTATCCGGGACTAGCTCTCGGGAGCAGTTCTTC.

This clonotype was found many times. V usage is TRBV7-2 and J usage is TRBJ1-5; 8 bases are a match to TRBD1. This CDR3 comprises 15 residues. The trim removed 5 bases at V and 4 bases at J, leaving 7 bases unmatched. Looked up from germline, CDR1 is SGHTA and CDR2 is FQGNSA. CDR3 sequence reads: CASSLTRTGNQPQHF. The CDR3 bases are TGTGCCAGCAGCCTGACCCGGACAGGGAATCAGCCCCAGCATTTT.

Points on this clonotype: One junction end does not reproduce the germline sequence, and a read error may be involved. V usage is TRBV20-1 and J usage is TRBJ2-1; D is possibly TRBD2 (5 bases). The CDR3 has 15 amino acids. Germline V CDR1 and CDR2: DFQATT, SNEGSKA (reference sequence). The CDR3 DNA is TGCAGTGCTACACGCCGGACTGCTTCCCCCAATGGGCAGTTCTTC. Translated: CSATRRTASPNGQFF.

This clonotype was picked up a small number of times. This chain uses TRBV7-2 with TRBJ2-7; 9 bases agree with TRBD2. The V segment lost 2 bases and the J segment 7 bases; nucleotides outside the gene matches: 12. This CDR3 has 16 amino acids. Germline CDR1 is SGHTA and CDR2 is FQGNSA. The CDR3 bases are TGTGCCAGCAGCTTAAGGCTAGCGGGGCTCACCGTTGAGCAGTACTTC. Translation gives CASSLRLAGLTVEQYF. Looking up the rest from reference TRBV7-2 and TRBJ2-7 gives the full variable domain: GAGVSQSPSNKVTEKGKDVELRCDPISGHTALYWYRQSLGQGLEFLIYFQGNSAPDKSGLPSDRFSAERTGGSVSTLTIQRTQQEDSAVYLCASSLRLAGLTVEQYFGPGTRLTVT.

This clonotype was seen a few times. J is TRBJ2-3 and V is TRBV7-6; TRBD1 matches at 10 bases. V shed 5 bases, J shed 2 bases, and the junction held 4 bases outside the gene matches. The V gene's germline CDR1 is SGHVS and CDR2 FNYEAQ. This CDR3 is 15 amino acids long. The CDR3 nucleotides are TGTGCCAGCAGCCAGGGACAGGGGATCACAGATACGCAGTATTTT. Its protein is CASSQGQGITDTQYF.

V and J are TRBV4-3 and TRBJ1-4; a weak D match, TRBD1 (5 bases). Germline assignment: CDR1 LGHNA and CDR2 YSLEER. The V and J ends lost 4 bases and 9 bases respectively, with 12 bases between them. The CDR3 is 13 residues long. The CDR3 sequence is CASSRGKGQKLFF. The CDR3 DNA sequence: TGCGCCAGCAGCCGGGGGAAGGGACAAAAACTGTTTTTT.

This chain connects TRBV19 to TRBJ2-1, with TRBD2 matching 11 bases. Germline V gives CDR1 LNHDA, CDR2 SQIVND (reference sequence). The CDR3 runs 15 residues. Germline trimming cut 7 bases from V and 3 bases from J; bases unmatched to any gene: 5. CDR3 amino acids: CASTTGTSGYNEQFF. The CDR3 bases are TGTGCCAGTACGACCGGGACTAGCGGCTACAATGAGCAGTTCTTC.

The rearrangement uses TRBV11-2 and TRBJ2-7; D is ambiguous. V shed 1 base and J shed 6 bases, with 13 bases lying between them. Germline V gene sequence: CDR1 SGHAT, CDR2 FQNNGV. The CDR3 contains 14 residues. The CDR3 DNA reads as TGTGCCAGCAGCTTAGGCCTTGGTGGCGGCGAGCAGTACTTC. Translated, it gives CASSLGLGGGEQYF.

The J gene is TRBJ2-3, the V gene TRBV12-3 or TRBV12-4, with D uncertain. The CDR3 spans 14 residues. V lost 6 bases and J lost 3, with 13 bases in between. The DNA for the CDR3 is TGTGCCAGCAGAAACGACCTAATGACAGATACGCAGTATTTT. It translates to CASRNDLMTDTQYF.

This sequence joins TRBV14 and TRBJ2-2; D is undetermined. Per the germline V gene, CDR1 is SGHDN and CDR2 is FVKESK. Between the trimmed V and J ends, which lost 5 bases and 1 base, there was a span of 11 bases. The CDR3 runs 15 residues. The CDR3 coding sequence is TGTGCCAGCAGCAAAGTGATCGGGAACACCGGGGAGCTGTTTTTT. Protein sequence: CASSKVIGNTGELFF.

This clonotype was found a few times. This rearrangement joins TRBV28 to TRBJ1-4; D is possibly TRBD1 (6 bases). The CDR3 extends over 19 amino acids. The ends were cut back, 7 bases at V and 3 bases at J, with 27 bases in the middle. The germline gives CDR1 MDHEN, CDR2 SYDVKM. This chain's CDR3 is CASTKTGTRKLGANEKLFF. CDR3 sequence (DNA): TGTGCCAGCACCAAGACCGGGACACGGAAGCTAGGAGCTAATGAAAAACTGTTTTTT.

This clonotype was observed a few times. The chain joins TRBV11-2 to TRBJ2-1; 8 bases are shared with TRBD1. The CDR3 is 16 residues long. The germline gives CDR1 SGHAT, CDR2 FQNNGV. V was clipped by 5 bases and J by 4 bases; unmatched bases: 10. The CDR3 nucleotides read TGTGCCAGCAGCCTTGCCGGGGGACAGGCTTACAATGAGCAGTTCTTC. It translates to CASSLAGGQAYNEQFF.

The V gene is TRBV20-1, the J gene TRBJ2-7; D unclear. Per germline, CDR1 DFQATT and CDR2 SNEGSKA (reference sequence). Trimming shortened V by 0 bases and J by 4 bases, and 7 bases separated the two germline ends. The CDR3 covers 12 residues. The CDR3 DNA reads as TGCAGTGCTAGAGATTATGGGTACGAGCAGTACTTC. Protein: CSARDYGYEQYF.

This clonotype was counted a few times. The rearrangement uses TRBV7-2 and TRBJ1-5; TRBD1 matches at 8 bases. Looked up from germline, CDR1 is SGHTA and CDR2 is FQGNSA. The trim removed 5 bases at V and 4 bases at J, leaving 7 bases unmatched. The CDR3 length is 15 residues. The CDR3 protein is CASSPDRGRNQPQHF. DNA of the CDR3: TGTGCCAGCAGCCCCGACAGGGGAAGGAATCAGCCCCAGCATTTT.

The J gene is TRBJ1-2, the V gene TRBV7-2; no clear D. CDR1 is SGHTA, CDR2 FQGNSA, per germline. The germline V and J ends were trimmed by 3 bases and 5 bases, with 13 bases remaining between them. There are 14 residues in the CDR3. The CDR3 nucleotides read TGTGCCAGCAGCTTTAGTTCTCCCGAATATGGCTACACCTTC. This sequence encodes CASSFSSPEYGYTF.

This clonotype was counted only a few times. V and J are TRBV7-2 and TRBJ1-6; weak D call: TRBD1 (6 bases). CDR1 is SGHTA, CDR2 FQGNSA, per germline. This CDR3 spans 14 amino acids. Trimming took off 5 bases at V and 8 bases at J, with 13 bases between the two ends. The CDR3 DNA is TGTGCCAGCAGCGCCTCCCAGGGGTATTCACCCCTCCACTTT. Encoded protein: CASSASQGYSPLHF. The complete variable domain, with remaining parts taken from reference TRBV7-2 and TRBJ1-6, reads GAGVSQSPSNKVTEKGKDVELRCDPISGHTALYWYRQSLGQGLEFLIYFQGNSAPDKSGLPSDRFSAERTGGSVSTLTIQRTQQEDSAVYLCASSASQGYSPLHFGNGTRLTVT.

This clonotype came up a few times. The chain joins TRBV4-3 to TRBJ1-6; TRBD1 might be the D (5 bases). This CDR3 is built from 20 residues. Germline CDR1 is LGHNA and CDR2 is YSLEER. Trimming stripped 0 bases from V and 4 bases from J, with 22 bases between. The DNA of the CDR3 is TGCGCCAGCAGCCAAGATGAAGTCGGGGGGGGTCATATTTATAATTCACCCCTCCACTTT. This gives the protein CASSQDEVGGGHIYNSPLHF.

In nucleotides, the CDR3 is TGTGCCAGCAGCCCAGCCGGTGGGCTCACCTACAATGAGCAGTTCTTC. Residues: CASSPAGGLTYNEQFF. This rearrangement joins TRBV7-9 to TRBJ2-1; D remains unclear. The germline V gene encodes CDR1 SEHNR and CDR2 FQNEAQ (reference sequence). The V gene lost 5 bases and the J gene lost 2 bases, with 16 bases spanning the gap. The CDR3 loop spans 16 amino acids.